This TCR beta chain was profiled in a study of blood T cell repertoires in COVID-19. Study context: Samples taken during acute and convalescent COVID-19 were collected in the United States, Italy and Spain. Nucleic acid was either cDNA or gDNA, and it came from T cells, B-cell-depleted T cells, or PBMCs.

Using immunoSEQ multiplex PCR, the repertoire was profiled, and TCRdb retains in-frame clones only, with some absent. Seen here are about 86,000 clones, roughly four fifths observed once, and the top ten hold around 1.3%. This clone occurred once. The germline gives CDR1 SGHTA, CDR2 FQGNSA. V was clipped by 5 bases and J by 6 bases; unmatched bases: 9. The CDR3 runs 14 residues. The chain joins TRBV7-2 to TRBJ2-7; 8 bases are shared with TRBD2. The source material was peripheral blood. The sequence derives from a woman older than 75 with acute or convalescent COVID-19. Here the CDR3 reads CASSRGGDGSEQYF. The CDR3, as DNA: TGTGCCAGCAGCCGGGGGGGGGACGGCTCCGAGCAGTACTTC.